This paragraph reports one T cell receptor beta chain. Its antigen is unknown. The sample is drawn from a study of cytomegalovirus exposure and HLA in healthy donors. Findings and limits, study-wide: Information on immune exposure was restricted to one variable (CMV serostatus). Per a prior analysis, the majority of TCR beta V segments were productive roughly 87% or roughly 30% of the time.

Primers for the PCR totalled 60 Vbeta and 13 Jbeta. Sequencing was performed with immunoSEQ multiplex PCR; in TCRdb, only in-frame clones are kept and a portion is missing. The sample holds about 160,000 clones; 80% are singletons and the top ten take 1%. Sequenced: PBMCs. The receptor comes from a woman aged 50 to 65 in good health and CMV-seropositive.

The DNA for the CDR3 is TGCGCCAGCAGCCTCATAGGAGGGGGCGCTTACGATGAGCAGTTCTTC. It codes for CASSLIGGGAYDEQFF. The rearrangement links TRBV5-1 to TRBJ2-1; possibly TRBD1 for D (7 bases). The germline V and J ends were trimmed by 4 bases and 8 bases, with 22 bases remaining between them. Germline V gene data show CDR1 as SGHRS and CDR2 as YFSETQ. The CDR3 has 16 amino acids. The full variable domain, in which reference TRBV5-1 and TRBJ2-1 provide the parts outside the CDR3, is KAGVTQTPRYLIKTRGQQVTLSCSPISGHRSVSWYQQTPGQGLQFLFEYFSETQRNKGNFPGRFSGRQFSNSRSEMNVSTLELGDSALYLCASSLIGGGAYDEQFFGPGTRLTVL.